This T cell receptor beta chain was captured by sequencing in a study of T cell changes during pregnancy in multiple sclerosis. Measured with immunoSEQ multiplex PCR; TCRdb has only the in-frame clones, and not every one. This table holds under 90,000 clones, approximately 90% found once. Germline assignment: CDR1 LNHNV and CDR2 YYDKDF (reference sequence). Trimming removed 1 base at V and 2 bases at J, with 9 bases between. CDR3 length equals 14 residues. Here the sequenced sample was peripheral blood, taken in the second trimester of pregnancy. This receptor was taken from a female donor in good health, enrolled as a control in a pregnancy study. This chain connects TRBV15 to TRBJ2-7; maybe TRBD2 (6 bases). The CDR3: CATSRGGGTYEQYF. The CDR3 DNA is TGTGCCACCAGCAGAGGAGGAGGGACCTACGAGCAGTACTTC.